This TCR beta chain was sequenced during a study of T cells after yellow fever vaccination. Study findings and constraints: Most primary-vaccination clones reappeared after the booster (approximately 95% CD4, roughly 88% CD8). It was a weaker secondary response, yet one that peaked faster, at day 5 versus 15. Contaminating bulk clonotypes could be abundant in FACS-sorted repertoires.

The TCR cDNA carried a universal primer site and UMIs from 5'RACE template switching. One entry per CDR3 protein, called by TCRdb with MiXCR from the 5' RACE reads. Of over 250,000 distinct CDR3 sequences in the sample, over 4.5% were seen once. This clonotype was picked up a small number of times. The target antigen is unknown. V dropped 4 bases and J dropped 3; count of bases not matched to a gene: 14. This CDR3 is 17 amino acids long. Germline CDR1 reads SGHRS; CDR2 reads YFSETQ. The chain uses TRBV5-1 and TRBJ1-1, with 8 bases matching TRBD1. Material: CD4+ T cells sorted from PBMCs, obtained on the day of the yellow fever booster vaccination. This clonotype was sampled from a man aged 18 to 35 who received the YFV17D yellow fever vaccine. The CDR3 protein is CASSRRTGKDMDTEAFF. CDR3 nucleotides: TGCGCCAGCAGCAGACGGACAGGGAAAGATATGGACACTGAAGCTTTCTTT.